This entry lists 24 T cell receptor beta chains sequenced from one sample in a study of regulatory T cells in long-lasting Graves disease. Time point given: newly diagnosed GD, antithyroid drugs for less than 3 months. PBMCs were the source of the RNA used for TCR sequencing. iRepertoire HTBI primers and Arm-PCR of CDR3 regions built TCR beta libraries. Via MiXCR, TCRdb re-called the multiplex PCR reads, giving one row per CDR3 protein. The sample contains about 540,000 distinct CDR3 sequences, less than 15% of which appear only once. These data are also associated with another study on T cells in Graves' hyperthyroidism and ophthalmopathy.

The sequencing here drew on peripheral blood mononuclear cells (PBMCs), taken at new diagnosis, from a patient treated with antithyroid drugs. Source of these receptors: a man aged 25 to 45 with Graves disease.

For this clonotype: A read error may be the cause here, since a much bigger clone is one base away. This CDR3 is CTSSSKMRGRGNEQFF. The CDR3 DNA follows: TGTACCAGCAGCTCAAAGATGCGCGGGAGGGGCAATGAGCAGTTCTTC. This chain uses TRBV7-9 with TRBJ2-1, with 9 bases lining up with TRBD2. Per germline, CDR1 SEHNR and CDR2 FQNEAQ (reference sequence). CDR3 length: 16 residues.

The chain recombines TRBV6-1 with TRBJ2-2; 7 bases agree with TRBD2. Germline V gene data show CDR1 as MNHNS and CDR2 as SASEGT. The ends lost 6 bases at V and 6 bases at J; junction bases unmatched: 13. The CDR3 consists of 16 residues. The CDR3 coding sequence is TGTGCCAGCAGGCGGAAGCGGGAACTGAGGGCCGGGGAGCTGTTTTTT. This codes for CASRRKRELRAGELFF.

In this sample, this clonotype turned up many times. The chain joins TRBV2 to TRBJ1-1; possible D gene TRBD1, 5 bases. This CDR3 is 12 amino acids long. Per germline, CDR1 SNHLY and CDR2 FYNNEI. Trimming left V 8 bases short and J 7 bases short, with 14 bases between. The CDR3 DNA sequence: TGTGCCAGCGGGAGGGAAGGGGTTGAAGCTTTCTTT. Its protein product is CASGREGVEAFF.

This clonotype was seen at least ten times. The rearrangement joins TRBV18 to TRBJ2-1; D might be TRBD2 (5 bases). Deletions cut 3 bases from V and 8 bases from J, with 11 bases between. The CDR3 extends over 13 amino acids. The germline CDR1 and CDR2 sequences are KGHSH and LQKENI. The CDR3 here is CASSPRRTDEQFF. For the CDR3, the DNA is TGTGCCAGCTCACCCCGGAGGACCGATGAGCAGTTCTTC.

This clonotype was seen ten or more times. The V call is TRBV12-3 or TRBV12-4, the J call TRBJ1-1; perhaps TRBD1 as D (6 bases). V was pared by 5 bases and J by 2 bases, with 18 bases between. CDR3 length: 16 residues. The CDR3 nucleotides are TGTGCCAGCAGTACTAGTTGGGGAGGGGGAAACACTGAAGCTTTCTTT. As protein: CASSTSWGGGNTEAFF.

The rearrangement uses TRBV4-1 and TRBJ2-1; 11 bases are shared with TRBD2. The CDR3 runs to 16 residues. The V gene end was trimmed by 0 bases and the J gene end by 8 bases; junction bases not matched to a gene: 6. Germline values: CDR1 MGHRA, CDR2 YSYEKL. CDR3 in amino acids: CASSQDTSGSGDEQFF. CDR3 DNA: TGCGCCAGCAGCCAAGATACTAGCGGGAGTGGAGATGAGCAGTTCTTC.

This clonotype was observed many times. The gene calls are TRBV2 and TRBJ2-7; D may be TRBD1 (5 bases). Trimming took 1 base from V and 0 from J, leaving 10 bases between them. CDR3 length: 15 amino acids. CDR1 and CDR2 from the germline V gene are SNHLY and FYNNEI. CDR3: CASSEGPDTSYEQYF. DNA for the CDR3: TGTGCCAGCAGTGAAGGGCCGGACACCTCCTACGAGCAGTACTTC.

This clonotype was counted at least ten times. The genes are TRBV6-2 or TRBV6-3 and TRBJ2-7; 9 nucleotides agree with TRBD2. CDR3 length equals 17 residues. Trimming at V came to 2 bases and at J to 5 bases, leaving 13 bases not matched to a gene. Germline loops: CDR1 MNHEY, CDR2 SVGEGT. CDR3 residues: CASSYQYTRAGGHEQYF. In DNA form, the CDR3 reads TGTGCCAGCAGTTACCAATATACGAGAGCGGGAGGCCACGAGCAGTACTTC.

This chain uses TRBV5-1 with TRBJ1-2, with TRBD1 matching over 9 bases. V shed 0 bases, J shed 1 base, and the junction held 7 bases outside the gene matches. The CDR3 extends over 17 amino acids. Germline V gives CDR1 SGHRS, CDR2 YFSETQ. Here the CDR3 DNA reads TGCGCCAGCAGCTTGGAACAGGGGGCTCGTTTTAACTATGGCTACACCTTC. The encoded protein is CASSLEQGARFNYGYTF.

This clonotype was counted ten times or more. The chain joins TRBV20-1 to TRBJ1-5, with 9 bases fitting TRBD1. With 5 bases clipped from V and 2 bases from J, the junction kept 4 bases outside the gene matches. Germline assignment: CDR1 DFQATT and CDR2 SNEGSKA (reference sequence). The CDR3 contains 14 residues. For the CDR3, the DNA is TGCAGTGCTGGGGACAGGGTACGCAATCAGCCCCAGCATTTT. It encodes CSAGDRVRNQPQHF.

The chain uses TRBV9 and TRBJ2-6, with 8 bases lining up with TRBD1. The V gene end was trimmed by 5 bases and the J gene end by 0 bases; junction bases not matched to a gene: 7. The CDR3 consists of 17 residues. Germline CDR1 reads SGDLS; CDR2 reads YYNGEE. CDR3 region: CASSGGQGISGANVLTF. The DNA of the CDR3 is TGTGCCAGCAGTGGAGGACAGGGAATCTCTGGGGCCAACGTCCTGACTTTC. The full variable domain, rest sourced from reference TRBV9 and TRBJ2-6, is DSGVTQTPKHLITATGQRVTLRCSPRSGDLSVYWYQQSLDQGLQFLIQYYNGEERAKGNILERFSAQQFPDLHSELNLSSLELGDSALYFCASSGGQGISGANVLTFGAGSRLTVL.

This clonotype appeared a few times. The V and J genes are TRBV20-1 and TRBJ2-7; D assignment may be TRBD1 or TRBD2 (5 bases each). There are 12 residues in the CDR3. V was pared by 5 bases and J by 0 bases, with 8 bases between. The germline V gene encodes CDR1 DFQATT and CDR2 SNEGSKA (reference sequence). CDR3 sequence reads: CSAWDPSYEQYF. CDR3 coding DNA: TGCAGTGCTTGGGACCCCTCCTACGAGCAGTACTTC.

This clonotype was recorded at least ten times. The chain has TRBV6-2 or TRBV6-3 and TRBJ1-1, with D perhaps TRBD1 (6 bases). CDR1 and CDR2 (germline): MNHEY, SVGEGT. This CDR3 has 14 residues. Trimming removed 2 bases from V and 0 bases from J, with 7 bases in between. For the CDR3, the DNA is TGTGCCAGCAGTTACACAGGGATGAACACTGAAGCTTTCTTT. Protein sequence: CASSYTGMNTEAFF.

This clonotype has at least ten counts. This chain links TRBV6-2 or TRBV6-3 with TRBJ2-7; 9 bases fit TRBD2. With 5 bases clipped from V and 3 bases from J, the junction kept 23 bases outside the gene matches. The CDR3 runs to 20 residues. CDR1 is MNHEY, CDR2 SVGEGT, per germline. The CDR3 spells CASSILGVVSGSRRVYEQYF. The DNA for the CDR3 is TGTGCCAGCAGTATATTGGGTGTTGTTAGCGGGAGTCGAAGGGTCTACGAGCAGTACTTC.

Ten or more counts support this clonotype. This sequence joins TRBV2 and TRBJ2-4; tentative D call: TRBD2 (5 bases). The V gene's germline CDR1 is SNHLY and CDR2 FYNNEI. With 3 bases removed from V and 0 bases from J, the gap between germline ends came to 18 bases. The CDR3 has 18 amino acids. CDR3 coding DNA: TGTGCCAGCAGTGATTTGGACTGGCCAATTGAAGCCAAAAACATTCAGTACTTC. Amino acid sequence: CASSDLDWPIEAKNIQYF.

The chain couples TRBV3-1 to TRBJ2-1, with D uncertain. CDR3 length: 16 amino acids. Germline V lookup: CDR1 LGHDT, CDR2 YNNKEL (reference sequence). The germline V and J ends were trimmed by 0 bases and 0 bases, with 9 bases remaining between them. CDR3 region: CASSQDPQGSYNEQFF. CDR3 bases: TGTGCCAGCAGCCAAGATCCTCAAGGCTCCTACAATGAGCAGTTCTTC.

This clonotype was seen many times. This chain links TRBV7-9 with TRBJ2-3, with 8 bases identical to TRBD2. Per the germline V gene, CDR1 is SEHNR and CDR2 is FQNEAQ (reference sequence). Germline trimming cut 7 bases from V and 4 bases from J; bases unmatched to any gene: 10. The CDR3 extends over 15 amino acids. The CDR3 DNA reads TGTGCCAGCATAAGAGGAGCGGGAGTCTCAGATACGCAGTATTTT. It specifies CASIRGAGVSDTQYF.

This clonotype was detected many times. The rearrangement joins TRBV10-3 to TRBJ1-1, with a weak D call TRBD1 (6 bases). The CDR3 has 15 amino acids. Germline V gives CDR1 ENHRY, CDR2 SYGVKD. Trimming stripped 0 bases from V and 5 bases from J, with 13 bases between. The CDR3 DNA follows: TGTGCCATCAGTGAGTCGGGACGTCAGGGGACTGAAGCTTTCTTT. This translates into CAISESGRQGTEAFF.

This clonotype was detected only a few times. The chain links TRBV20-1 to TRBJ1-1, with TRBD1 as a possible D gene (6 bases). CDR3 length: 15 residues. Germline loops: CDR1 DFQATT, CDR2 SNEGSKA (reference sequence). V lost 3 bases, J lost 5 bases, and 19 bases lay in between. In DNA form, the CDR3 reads TGCAGTGCTAGGACGGGGGGGGCAGATAAAACTGAAGCTTTCTTT. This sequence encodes CSARTGGADKTEAFF.

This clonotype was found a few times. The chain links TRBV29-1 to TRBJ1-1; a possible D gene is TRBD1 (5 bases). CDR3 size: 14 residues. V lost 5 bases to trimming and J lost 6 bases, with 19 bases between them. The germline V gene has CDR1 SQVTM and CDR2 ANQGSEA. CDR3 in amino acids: CSVQAPRTSAEAFF. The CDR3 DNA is TGCAGCGTTCAGGCTCCTAGGACATCCGCTGAAGCTTTCTTT.

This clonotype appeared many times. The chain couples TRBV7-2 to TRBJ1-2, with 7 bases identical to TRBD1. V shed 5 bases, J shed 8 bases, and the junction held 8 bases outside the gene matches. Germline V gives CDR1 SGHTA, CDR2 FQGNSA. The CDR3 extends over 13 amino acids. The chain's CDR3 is CASSPTGLVGYTF. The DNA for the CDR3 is TGTGCCAGCAGCCCGACAGGGTTAGTGGGCTACACCTTC. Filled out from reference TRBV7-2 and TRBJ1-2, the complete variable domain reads GAGVSQSPSNKVTEKGKDVELRCDPISGHTALYWYRQSLGQGLEFLIYFQGNSAPDKSGLPSDRFSAERTGGSVSTLTIQRTQQEDSAVYLCASSPTGLVGYTFGSGTRLTVV.

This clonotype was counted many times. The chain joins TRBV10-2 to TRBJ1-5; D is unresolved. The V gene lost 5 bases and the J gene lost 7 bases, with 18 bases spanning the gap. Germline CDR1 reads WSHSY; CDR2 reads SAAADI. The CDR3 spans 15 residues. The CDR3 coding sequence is TGCGCCAGCAGTAGAGCCGGGAGATCCGGACAGCCCCAGCATTTT. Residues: CASSRAGRSGQPQHF.

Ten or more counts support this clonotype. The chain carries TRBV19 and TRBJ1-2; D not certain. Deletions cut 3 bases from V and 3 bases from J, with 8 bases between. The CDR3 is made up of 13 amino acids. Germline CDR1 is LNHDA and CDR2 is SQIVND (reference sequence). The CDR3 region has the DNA TGTGCCAGTAGTATCTGGGAGGACTATGGCTACACCTTC. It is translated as CASSIWEDYGYTF.

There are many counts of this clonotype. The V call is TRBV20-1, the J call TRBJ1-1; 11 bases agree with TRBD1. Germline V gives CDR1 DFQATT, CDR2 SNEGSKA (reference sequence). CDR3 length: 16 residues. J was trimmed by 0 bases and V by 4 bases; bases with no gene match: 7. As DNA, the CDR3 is TGCAGTGCTAACCCGGGACAGGGGGTACTGAACACTGAAGCTTTCTTT. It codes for CSANPGQGVLNTEAFF.